The rows below give T cell receptor beta chains drawn from one sample of a study of T cell responses to AZD1222 COVID-19 vaccine. This table comes from immunoSEQ multiplex PCR, and its TCRdb copy is limited to in-frame clones, with some not included. The sample yields some 180,000 clones, 80% to 95% seen once. The starting material was peripheral blood, obtained 28 days after the second AZD1222 dose. These receptor sequences come from an adult who received the AZD1222 COVID-19 vaccine. Both conserved end residues are part of each CDR3. D genes are given only for firm matches. Clone size is not always given. Where it is, it says once, few, many or a class for expanded clones.

TRBD1,15,-,TRBJ2-2,TRBV4-1,CASSPGQGKAGELFF,TGCGCCAGCAGCCCTGGACAGGGGAAGGCCGGGGAGCTGTTTTTT
-,16,-,TRBJ2-7,TRBV5-1,CASSLVGGAKPYEQYF,TGCGCCAGCAGCTTGGTGGGGGGGGCGAAACCCTACGAGCAGTACTTC
-,13,once,TRBJ1-1,TRBV19,CASSITANTEAFF,TGTGCCAGTAGTATAACAGCCAACACTGAAGCTTTCTTT
TRBD1,13,-,TRBJ1-4,TRBV30,CAWGTGLAEKLFF,TGTGCCTGGGGGACAGGCCTTGCTGAAAAACTGTTTTTT
TRBD1,15,-,TRBJ1-2,TRBV6-1,CASSESLQGAGGYTF,TGTGCCAGCAGTGAAAGCCTACAGGGGGCGGGCGGCTACACCTTC
-,14,-,TRBJ1-5,TRBV2,CASSENYSNQPQHF,TGTGCCAGCAGTGAGAATTATAGCAATCAGCCCCAGCATTTT
TRBD1,13,-,TRBJ2-7,TRBV5-1,CASSSDREGEQYF,TGCGCCAGCAGCTCTGACAGGGAAGGCGAGCAGTACTTC
-,14,once,TRBJ1-2,TRBV5-6,CASSLEAGQRGYTF,TGTGCCAGCAGCTTGGAGGCGGGGCAAAGAGGCTACACCTTC
-,13,-,TRBJ2-3,TRBV7-3,CASSAQLGDTQYF,TGTGCCAGCAGCGCCCAACTAGGCGATACGCAGTATTTT
-,14,-,TRBJ2-1,TRBV7-9,CASSARSSYNEQFF,TGTGCCAGCAGCGCACGTTCCTCCTACAATGAGCAGTTCTTC
TRBD1,14,-,TRBJ1-4,TRBV5-6,CASTRDRAGEKLFF,TGTGCCAGCACCCGGGACAGGGCGGGGGAAAAACTGTTTTTT
-,16,few,TRBJ1-4,TRBV5-4,CASSLGGRSGGEKLFF,TGTGCCAGCAGCTTGGGTGGACGGAGTGGGGGTGAAAAACTGTTTTTT